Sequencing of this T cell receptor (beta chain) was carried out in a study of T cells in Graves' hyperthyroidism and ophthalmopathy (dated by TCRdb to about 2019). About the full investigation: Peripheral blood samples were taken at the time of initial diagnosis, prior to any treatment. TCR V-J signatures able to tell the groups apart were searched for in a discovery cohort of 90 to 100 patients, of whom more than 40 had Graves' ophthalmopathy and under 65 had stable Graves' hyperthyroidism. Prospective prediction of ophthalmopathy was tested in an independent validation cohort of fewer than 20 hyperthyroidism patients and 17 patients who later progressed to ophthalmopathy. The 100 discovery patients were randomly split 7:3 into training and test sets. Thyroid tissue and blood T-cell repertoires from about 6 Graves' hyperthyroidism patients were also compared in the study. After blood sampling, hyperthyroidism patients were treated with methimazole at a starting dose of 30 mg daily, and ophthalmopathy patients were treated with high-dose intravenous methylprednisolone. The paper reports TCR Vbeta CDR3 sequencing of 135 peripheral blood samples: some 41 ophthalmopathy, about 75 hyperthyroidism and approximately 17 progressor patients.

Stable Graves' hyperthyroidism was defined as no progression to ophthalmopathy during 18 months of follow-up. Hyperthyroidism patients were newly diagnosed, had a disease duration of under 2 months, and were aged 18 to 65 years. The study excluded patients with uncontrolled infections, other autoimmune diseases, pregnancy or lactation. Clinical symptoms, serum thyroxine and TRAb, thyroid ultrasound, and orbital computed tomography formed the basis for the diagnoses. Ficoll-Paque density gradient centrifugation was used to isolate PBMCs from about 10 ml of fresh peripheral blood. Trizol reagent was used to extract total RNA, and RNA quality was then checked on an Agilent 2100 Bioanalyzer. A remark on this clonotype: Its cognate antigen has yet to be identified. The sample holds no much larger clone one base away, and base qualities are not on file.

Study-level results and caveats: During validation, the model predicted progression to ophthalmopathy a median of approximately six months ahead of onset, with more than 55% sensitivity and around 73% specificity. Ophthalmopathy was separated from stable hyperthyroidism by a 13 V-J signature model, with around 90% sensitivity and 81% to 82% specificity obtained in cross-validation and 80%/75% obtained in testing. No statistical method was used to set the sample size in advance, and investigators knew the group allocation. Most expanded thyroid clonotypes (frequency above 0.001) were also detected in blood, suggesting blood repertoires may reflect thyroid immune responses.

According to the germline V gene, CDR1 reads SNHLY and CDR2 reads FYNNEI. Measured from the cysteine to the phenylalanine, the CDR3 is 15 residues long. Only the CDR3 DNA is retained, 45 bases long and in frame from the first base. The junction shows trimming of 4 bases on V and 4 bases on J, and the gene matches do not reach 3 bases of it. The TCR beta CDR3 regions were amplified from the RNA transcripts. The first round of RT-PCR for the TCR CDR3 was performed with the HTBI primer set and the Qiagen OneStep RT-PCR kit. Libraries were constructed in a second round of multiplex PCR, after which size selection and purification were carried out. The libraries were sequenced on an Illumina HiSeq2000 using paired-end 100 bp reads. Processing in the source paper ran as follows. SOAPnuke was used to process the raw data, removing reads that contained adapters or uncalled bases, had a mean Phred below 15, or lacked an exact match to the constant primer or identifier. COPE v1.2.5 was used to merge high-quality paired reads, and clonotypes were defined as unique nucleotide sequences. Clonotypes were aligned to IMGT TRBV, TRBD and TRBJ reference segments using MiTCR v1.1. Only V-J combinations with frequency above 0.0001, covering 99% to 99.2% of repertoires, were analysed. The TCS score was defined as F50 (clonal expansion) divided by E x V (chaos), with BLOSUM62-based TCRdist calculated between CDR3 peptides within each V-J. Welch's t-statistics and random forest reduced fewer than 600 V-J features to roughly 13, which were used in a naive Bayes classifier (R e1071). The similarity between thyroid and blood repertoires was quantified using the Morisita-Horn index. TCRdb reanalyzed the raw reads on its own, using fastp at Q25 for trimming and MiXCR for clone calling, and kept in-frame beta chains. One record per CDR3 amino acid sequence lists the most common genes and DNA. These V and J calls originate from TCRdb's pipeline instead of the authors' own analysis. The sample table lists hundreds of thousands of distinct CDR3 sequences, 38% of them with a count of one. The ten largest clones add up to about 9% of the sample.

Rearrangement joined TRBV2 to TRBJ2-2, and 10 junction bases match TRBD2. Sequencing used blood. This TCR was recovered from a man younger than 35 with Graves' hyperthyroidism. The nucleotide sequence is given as TGTGCCAGCAGTGGGCAGCGGGGGGGCACCGGGGAGCTGTTTTTT. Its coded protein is CASSGQRGGTGELFF.